This T cell receptor (beta chain) was observed in a study of a mutant IDH1 vaccine in newly diagnosed glioma. General study findings and limits: Vaccine-induced immune responses were detected in approximately 92% of patients.

Noted time point: week 23, last vaccination. Mutant IDH1 20-mer peptide, at 300 ug, made up each vaccine dose, with topical imiquimod. Astrocytomas that were new, WHO grade 3 or 4, IDH1-mutant and ATRX-lost were present in the donors. A remark on this clone: Antigen: not known.

Trimming took 5 bases from V and 4 from J, leaving 11 bases between them. The length of the CDR3 is 14 residues. In germline, CDR1 is SGHTA, CDR2 FQGNSA. Sequencing used immunoSEQ multiplex PCR; TCRdb keeps in-frame clones, though not all of them. The top ten hold approximately 3.8% of the sample, which has approximately 62,000 clones, around 84% seen once. The sequence came from a man between 25 and 39 years old with glioma. The sample here was PBMCs, taken from a glioma patient whose treatment included an IDH1 peptide vaccine. This rearrangement joins TRBV7-2 to TRBJ2-2, with TRBD2 as a possible D gene (5 bases). CDR3 in DNA: TGTGCCAGCAGCCCAGGACTCCGCACCGGGGAGCTGTTTTTT. Translation: CASSPGLRTGELFF.